Each of the 18 T cell receptor beta chains below was sequenced from the same sample in a study of shared clonotypes between healthy human individuals. Sequencing was performed with immunoSEQ multiplex PCR; in TCRdb, only in-frame clones are kept and a portion is missing. The table has around 700,000 clones, 60% to 80% seen once. The material sequenced was memory CD4+ T cells sorted from blood. Subset defined: CD45RA-negative fraction. The source is a woman aged 25 to 45 in good health.

Only a few counts were recorded for this clone. CDR3 protein: CASRSLQGHDNYGYTF. CDR3 bases: TGTGCCAGCAGGAGTCTACAAGGACACGATAACTATGGCTACACCTTC. This chain uses TRBV28 with TRBJ1-2, with a tentative D call TRBD1 (5 bases). The germline V gene has CDR1 MDHEN and CDR2 SYDVKM. The CDR3 covers 16 residues. The germline V and J ends were trimmed by 6 bases and 1 base, with 18 bases remaining between them.

The chain employs TRBV7-9 and TRBJ1-1; 8 bases agree with TRBD1. The CDR3 is 12 amino acids. Germline CDR1 reads SEHNR; CDR2 reads FQNEAQ (reference sequence). The J segment lost 10 bases and the V segment lost 5 bases, leaving 6 bases of the junction unmatched. CDR3 loop: CASSPNRGRAFF. In nucleotides, the CDR3 is TGTGCCAGCAGCCCAAACAGGGGGAGAGCTTTCTTT.

The rearrangement uses TRBV6-5 and TRBJ2-7; 12 bases match TRBD2. Trimming took 4 bases from V and 7 from J; bases not matched to a gene: 11. The CDR3 has 16 amino acids. The germline V gene encodes CDR1 MNHEY and CDR2 SVGAGI. CDR3 in amino acids: CASSSRLAGAHREQYF. CDR3 sequence (DNA): TGTGCCAGCAGTTCAAGACTAGCGGGAGCCCACCGGGAGCAGTACTTC.

About this clone itself: Other DNA variants within this sample encode the same CDR3. V gene TRBV6-5 combines with J gene TRBJ1-5, with D perhaps matching TRBD1 (5 bases). The germline V gene encodes CDR1 MNHEY and CDR2 SVGAGI. V lost 6 bases and J lost 2, with 14 bases in between. The CDR3 sequence is 15 residues long. CDR3 sequence: CASRPQGGGNQPQHF. CDR3 bases: TGTGCCAGCAGACCCCAGGGAGGTGGCAATCAGCCCCAGCATTTT.

A single count supports this clone. The chain employs TRBV2 and TRBJ2-5; unclear D gene. The CDR3 totals 12 residues. Trimming cost V 6 bases and J 2 bases, with 7 bases left between them. Per germline, CDR1 SNHLY and CDR2 FYNNEI. Here the CDR3 reads CASRFNQETQYF. Here the CDR3 DNA reads TGTGCCAGCAGGTTTAATCAAGAGACCCAGTACTTC.

Note on this clone: Given a much more abundant clone one base away, this may be a read error. The sample contains more than one DNA sequence encoding this CDR3. The V call is TRBV28, the J call TRBJ1-3; unclear D gene. V was pared by 3 bases and J by 4 bases, with 4 bases between. This CDR3 has 12 residues. Germline CDR1 is MDHEN and CDR2 is SYDVKM. The CDR3 reads CASSFTGNTIYF. Written as DNA, the CDR3 is TGTGCCAGCAGTTTCACGGGAAACACCATATATTTT.

The genes are TRBV19 and TRBJ2-3, with D uncertain. Germline V CDR1 and CDR2: LNHDA, SQIVND (reference sequence). The CDR3 extends over 14 amino acids. Deletions cut 6 bases from V and 11 bases from J, with 21 bases between. CDR3 protein: CASSNNQGVGGQYF. The DNA for the CDR3 is TGTGCCAGTAGCAACAACCAAGGTGTGGGCGGGCAGTATTTT.

Remarks on this clone: At the DNA level, this CDR3 is encoded by other sequences in the same sample as well. The chain has TRBV5-1 and TRBJ1-4, with 10 bases matching TRBD1. The germline gives CDR1 SGHRS, CDR2 YFSETQ. The CDR3 has 14 residues. The J segment lost 7 bases and the V segment lost 3 bases, leaving 3 bases of the junction unmatched. CDR3 bases: TGCGCCAGCAGCTCTGGACAGGGGGGTGAAAAACTGTTTTTT. Its translation: CASSSGQGGEKLFF.

V is TRBV30 and J is TRBJ2-1, with TRBD1 matching 9 bases. There are 14 residues in the CDR3. V was pared by 5 bases and J by 6 bases, with 8 bases of the junction left unmatched. Germline V gives CDR1 GTSNPN, CDR2 SVGIG (reference sequence). In DNA form, the CDR3 reads TGTGCCTGGTCACCCGGGACAGGGCGCAATGAGCAGTTCTTC. Translated: CAWSPGTGRNEQFF.

V usage is TRBV7-2 and J usage is TRBJ1-1; D is perhaps TRBD1 (6 bases). The CDR3 length is 14 residues. Germline V gene lookup returns CDR1 SGHTA and CDR2 FQGNSA. Trimming stripped 0 bases from V and 9 bases from J, with 14 bases between. Here the CDR3 reads CASSLADKGGKAFF. The CDR3 bases are TGTGCCAGCAGCTTAGCGGATAAAGGGGGGAAAGCTTTCTTT.

The chain joins TRBV4-1 to TRBJ2-2, with 10 positions matching TRBD1. The trim removed 3 bases at V and 5 bases at J, leaving 15 bases unmatched. This CDR3 has 19 residues. The V gene's germline CDR1 is MGHRA and CDR2 YSYEKL. The CDR3 nucleotides read TGCGCCAGCAGCCACCGAATTCGAGGACAGGGGGGAAAGACCGGGGAGCTGTTTTTT. Its protein is CASSHRIRGQGGKTGELFF.

The V gene is TRBV29-1, the J gene TRBJ2-1; the match to TRBD2 covers 11 bases. The CDR3 extends over 15 amino acids. Germline CDR1 SQVTM, CDR2 ANQGSEA. J was trimmed by 3 bases and V by 8 bases; bases with no gene match: 9. The CDR3 protein is CSSRGGTSGYNEQFF. CDR3 sequence (DNA): TGCAGCTCCCGGGGGGGGACTAGCGGCTACAATGAGCAGTTCTTC.

On this clone: In the same sample, other DNA sequences code for this CDR3. The gene calls are TRBV20-1 and TRBJ2-5; 8 positions match TRBD1. The CDR3 runs 11 residues. The germline V gene has CDR1 DFQATT and CDR2 SNEGSKA (reference sequence). V lost 5 bases, J lost 5 bases, and 1 base stayed unmatched. The DNA of the CDR3 is TGCAGTGCTGGACAGGGTGAGACCCAGTACTTC. This translates into CSAGQGETQYF.

Concerning this clone: At the DNA level, this CDR3 is encoded by other sequences in the same sample as well. This chain joins TRBV29-1 and TRBJ2-2; possibly TRBD2 for D (6 bases). There are 14 residues in the CDR3. V shed 0 bases and J shed 3 bases, with 8 bases lying between them. Germline assignment: CDR1 SQVTM and CDR2 ANQGSEA. CDR3 region: CSVEDGTHTGELFF. CDR3 coding DNA: TGCAGCGTTGAAGATGGGACTCACACCGGGGAGCTGTTTTTT.

This rearrangement joins TRBV28 to TRBJ1-2, with D hard to call. This CDR3 spans 15 amino acids. Germline CDR1 is MDHEN and CDR2 is SYDVKM. The V gene lost 10 bases and the J gene lost 5 bases, with 23 bases spanning the gap. In nucleotides, the CDR3 is TGTGCCACGGCGGTGTGGGCAGGAAAAATTTATGGCTACACCTTC. Residues: CATAVWAGKIYGYTF.

The J gene is TRBJ2-1, the V gene TRBV27; D is possibly TRBD2 (5 bases). This CDR3 spans 15 amino acids. CDR1 and CDR2 (germline): MNHEY, SMNVEV (reference sequence). V lost 2 bases and J lost 6, with 14 bases in between. This CDR3 is CASSLRLPPGNEQFF. CDR3 DNA sequence: TGTGCCAGCAGTTTAAGACTACCTCCGGGCAATGAGCAGTTCTTC.

V gene TRBV15 combines with J gene TRBJ1-2; D is perhaps TRBD1 (6 bases). Trimming stripped 0 bases from V and 8 bases from J, with 10 bases between. The germline gives CDR1 LNHNV, CDR2 YYDKDF (reference sequence). The CDR3 is made up of 13 amino acids. As DNA, the CDR3 is TGTGCCACCAGCAGAGATTACAGGGACGGCTACACCTTC. It encodes CATSRDYRDGYTF.

The J gene is TRBJ1-1, the V gene TRBV28; a possible D gene is TRBD1 (5 bases). V gave up 6 bases and J gave up 4 bases, with 9 bases separating them. The CDR3 runs 12 residues. The germline gives CDR1 MDHEN, CDR2 SYDVKM. The CDR3 DNA follows: TGTGCCAGCAGAAAGAGGGGCACTGAAGCTTTCTTT. It encodes CASRKRGTEAFF.